These 19 T cell receptor beta chains originate from one sample sequenced in a study of T cell responses to AZD1222 COVID-19 vaccine. Clones were read by immunoSEQ multiplex PCR, and TCRdb kept only the in-frame ones, dropping some. The sample contains roughly 79,000 clones, about 90% of which appear only once. This specimen consisted of peripheral blood, obtained on day 0 of MenACWY control vaccination. The origin of the receptors is an adult in good health.

The V gene is TRBV6-2 or TRBV6-3, the J gene TRBJ2-7, with 9 bases lining up with TRBD1. The CDR3 spans 16 residues. V was clipped by 0 bases and J by 2 bases; unmatched bases: 5. Germline CDR1 is MNHEY and CDR2 is SVGEGT. The CDR3 region is CASSYSRRDRAYEQYF. In DNA form, the CDR3 reads TGTGCCAGCAGTTACTCTCGCCGGGACAGGGCCTACGAGCAGTACTTC.

The CDR3 region is CASSLWGGSSYNEQFF. CDR3 coding DNA: TGTGCCAGCAGTTTATGGGGGGGCAGCTCCTACAATGAGCAGTTCTTC. The chain has TRBV27 and TRBJ2-1; maybe TRBD2 (7 bases). This CDR3 has 16 amino acids. Germline CDR1 MNHEY, CDR2 SMNVEV (reference sequence). V was shortened by 1 base and J by 0 bases, with 10 bases between the two germline ends.

This chain links TRBV11-2 with TRBJ1-5; tentative D call: TRBD1 (6 bases). This CDR3 contains 14 residues. V was pared by 5 bases and J by 9 bases, with 17 bases between. Germline V gene sequence: CDR1 SGHAT, CDR2 FQNNGV. The chain's CDR3 is CASSPQGLPGPQHF. DNA of the CDR3: TGTGCCAGCAGCCCACAGGGACTGCCGGGGCCCCAGCATTTT.

This clone came up once. V and J are TRBV5-6 and TRBJ2-5; D is unresolved. The CDR3 runs 13 residues. Germline V CDR1 and CDR2: SGHDT, YYEEEE. Trimming took 0 bases from V and 5 from J, leaving 8 bases between them. CDR3 protein: CASSLVVGETQYF. In DNA, the CDR3 is TGTGCCAGCAGCTTGGTGGTCGGTGAGACCCAGTACTTC.

The table lists this clone with a count of one. The J gene is TRBJ2-5, the V gene TRBV20-1; the D is unclear. The CDR3 contains 11 residues. Germline V CDR1 and CDR2: DFQATT, SNEGSKA (reference sequence). V was cut by 2 bases and J by 4 bases, with 5 bases left in between. This chain's CDR3 is CSARLGETQYF. In DNA, the CDR3 is TGCAGTGCTAGACTGGGAGAGACCCAGTACTTC.

The chain links TRBV4-3 to TRBJ2-5; a possible D gene is TRBD1 (6 bases). This CDR3 is 15 amino acids long. Trimming removed 0 bases at V and 0 bases at J, with 8 bases between. CDR1 is LGHNA, CDR2 YSLEER, per germline. CDR3 residues: CASSQDNRDQETQYF. In DNA form, the CDR3 reads TGCGCCAGCAGCCAAGATAACAGGGACCAAGAGACCCAGTACTTC.

The rearrangement joins TRBV4-3 to TRBJ2-3; 8 bases agree with TRBD2. Per the germline V gene, CDR1 is LGHNA and CDR2 is YSLEER. Unmatched junction bases numbered 17, after V lost 4 bases and J lost 8 bases. This CDR3 contains 17 residues. This CDR3 reads CASSPPRGGPSGGTQYF. The CDR3 nucleotides are TGCGCCAGCAGCCCCCCTCGGGGGGGCCCCTCAGGAGGTACGCAGTATTTT.

This chain joins TRBV30 and TRBJ2-7; no clear D gene. The CDR3 consists of 11 residues. Germline CDR1 and CDR2: GTSNPN and SVGIG (reference sequence). Trimming pared 0 bases from V and 6 bases from J, leaving 6 bases between. In nucleotides, the CDR3 is TGTGCCTGGAGTGTACAGCTCGAGCAGTACTTC. It yields the protein CAWSVQLEQYF. Using reference TRBV30 and TRBJ2-7 for the parts outside the CDR3, the full variable domain is SQTIHQWPATLVQPVGSPLSLECTVEGTSNPNLYWYRQAAGRGLQLLFYSVGIGQISSEVPQNLSASRPQDRQFILSSKKLLLSDSGFYLCAWSVQLEQYFGPGTRLTVT.

This chain uses TRBV2 with TRBJ1-5; TRBD1 matches 7 bases. CDR1 is SNHLY, CDR2 FYNNEI, per germline. V dropped 6 bases and J dropped 8; count of bases not matched to a gene: 10. CDR3 length equals 14 residues. The CDR3 sequence: CASSRGGGFEPQHF. The CDR3 DNA follows: TGTGCCAGCAGCAGGGGGGGTGGGTTTGAGCCCCAGCATTTT.

The genes are TRBV19 and TRBJ2-2; D uncertain. This CDR3 contains 15 residues. Germline V gene lookup returns CDR1 LNHDA and CDR2 SQIVND (reference sequence). V was clipped by 3 bases and J by 1 base, with 9 bases between them. The chain's CDR3 is CASSIRTENTGELFF. The CDR3 DNA follows: TGTGCCAGTAGTATTAGAACAGAGAACACCGGGGAGCTGTTTTTT.

The chain carries TRBV11-3 and TRBJ2-2; 10 bases match TRBD2. Unmatched junction bases numbered 6, after V lost 4 bases and J lost 4 bases. CDR1 is SGHNT and CDR2 is YENEEA in the germline V gene. The CDR3 has 16 amino acids. The chain's CDR3 is CASSSSTSGPTGELFF. CDR3 in DNA: TGTGCCAGCAGCTCGTCGACTAGCGGGCCCACCGGGGAGCTGTTTTTT.

V is TRBV5-1 and J is TRBJ2-3; a weak D match, TRBD2 (5 bases). V shed 0 bases and J shed 0 bases, with 11 bases lying between them. Per germline, CDR1 SGHRS and CDR2 YFSETQ. The CDR3 runs 16 residues. The CDR3 region has the DNA TGCGCCAGCAGCTTGGGGACTTCACAGAGCACAGATACGCAGTATTTT. Its protein is CASSLGTSQSTDTQYF.

The rearrangement links TRBV24-1 to TRBJ2-1, with 11 bases that match TRBD1. V lost 4 bases to trimming and J lost 5 bases; unmatched junction nucleotides: 3. The CDR3 runs to 15 residues. The germline V gene has CDR1 KGHDR and CDR2 SFDVKD. CDR3 DNA: TGTGCCACCAGTGAGCCGGGACAGGGGGACAATGAGCAGTTCTTC. Translation gives CATSEPGQGDNEQFF.

The chain links TRBV29-1 to TRBJ2-3; 10 nucleotides line up with TRBD1. This CDR3 has 14 residues. The V and J ends lost 5 bases and 2 bases, in that order; junction bases with no gene match: 4. The germline V gene encodes CDR1 SQVTM and CDR2 ANQGSEA. The CDR3 here is CSVRDRGYTDTQYF. CDR3 coding DNA: TGCAGCGTTCGGGACAGGGGCTACACAGATACGCAGTATTTT.

V is TRBV29-1 and J is TRBJ2-1; 13 nucleotides line up with TRBD2. The length of the CDR3 is 14 residues. The junction had 10 bases not matched to a gene; V was cut back by 7 bases and J by 10 bases. In germline, CDR1 is SQVTM, CDR2 ANQGSEA. The CDR3 coding sequence is TGCAGCGCCCAATGGACTAGCGGGGGCTCGGAGCAGTTCTTC. Amino acids: CSAQWTSGGSEQFF.

This sequence joins TRBV20-1 and TRBJ1-5; D ambiguous. Between the trimmed V and J ends, which lost 3 bases and 1 base, there was a span of 7 bases. Per germline, CDR1 DFQATT and CDR2 SNEGSKA (reference sequence). The CDR3 is 13 amino acids. CDR3 in DNA: TGCAGTGCTAGTGGGCCGAGCAATCAGCCCCAGCATTTT. Residues: CSASGPSNQPQHF.

The rearrangement uses TRBV7-3 and TRBJ2-3; 8 nucleotides match TRBD2. Germline assignment: CDR1 SGHTA and CDR2 FQGTGA. Trimming cost V 5 bases and J 5 bases; bases outside gene matches: 6. The length of the CDR3 is 14 residues. The CDR3 loop reads CASSPHAGGDTQYF. The CDR3 DNA reads as TGTGCCAGCAGCCCCCACGCGGGGGGAGATACGCAGTATTTT.

The chain couples TRBV18 to TRBJ1-6, with 9 bases that match TRBD1. This CDR3 spans 17 amino acids. The ends lost 6 bases at V and 3 bases at J; junction bases unmatched: 9. CDR1 is KGHSH and CDR2 is LQKENI in the germline V gene. This CDR3 reads CASSQTGTGNYNSPLHF. In nucleotides, the CDR3 is TGTGCCAGCTCGCAGACCGGGACAGGGAACTATAATTCACCCCTCCACTTT.

The chain joins TRBV3-1 (or the pseudogene TRBV3-2) to TRBJ1-4; 10 nucleotides agree with TRBD1. This CDR3 comprises 14 residues. CDR1 LGHDT and CDR2 YNNKEL come from the germline V gene (reference sequence). After removal of 5 bases from V and 8 bases from J, the junction contained 5 bases not matched to a gene. The CDR3, as DNA: TGTGCCAGCAGCTTAGGACAGGGGGGGGAAAAACTGTTTTTT. Protein sequence: CASSLGQGGEKLFF.